The 10 T cell receptor beta chains below come from one sample, sequenced in a study of identifying expanded T cells in peripheral blood. Profiling relied on immunoSEQ multiplex PCR, and the TCRdb table lists in-frame clones only, not all of them. Here the sample spans approximately 100,000 clones, about 91% being singletons. What was sequenced was blood. The source is a person between 18 and 75 years old in good health.

This chain uses TRBV14 with TRBJ1-1; TRBD1 might be the D (5 bases). Trimming left V 0 bases short and J 3 bases short, with 11 bases between. This CDR3 is built from 15 residues. The germline gives CDR1 SGHDN, CDR2 FVKESK. This CDR3 is CASSQDLWGDTEAFF. DNA for the CDR3: TGTGCCAGCAGCCAAGATTTGTGGGGGGACACTGAAGCTTTCTTT.

The table lists this clone with a count of one. V gene TRBV30 combines with J gene TRBJ2-7; 8 nucleotides agree with TRBD1. V lost 5 bases, J lost 0 bases, and 6 bases stayed unmatched. Per the germline V gene, CDR1 is GTSNPN and CDR2 is SVGIG (reference sequence). This CDR3 has 14 residues. This CDR3 reads CAWGGQESSYEQYF. The CDR3 DNA reads TGTGCCTGGGGGGGACAGGAAAGCTCCTACGAGCAGTACTTC.

The rearrangement links TRBV18 to TRBJ1-1; D unclear. V lost 8 bases and J lost 11, with 24 bases in between. The CDR3 contains 14 residues. The V gene's germline CDR1 is KGHSH and CDR2 LQKENI. The CDR3 loop is CASASRLEGDLAFF. The CDR3 region has the DNA TGTGCCAGCGCGAGTAGGCTGGAAGGTGATTTGGCTTTCTTT. Full variable domain (remainder filled in from reference TRBV18 and TRBJ1-1): NAGVMQNPRHLVRRRGQEARLRCSPMKGHSHVYWYRQLPEEGLKFMVYLQKENIIDESGMPKERFSAEFPKEGPSILRIQQVVRGDSAAYFCASASRLEGDLAFFGQGTRLTVV.

The rearrangement uses TRBV19 and TRBJ2-7; 10 positions match TRBD1. From germline, CDR1 is LNHDA and CDR2 SQIVND (reference sequence). The CDR3 sequence is 16 residues long. V shed 6 bases and J 3 bases; nucleotides not matched to a gene: 11. DNA for the CDR3: TGTGCCAGTAGCGGTCCCGGGACAGGGGTAGGCTACGAGCAGTACTTC. This gives the protein CASSGPGTGVGYEQYF.

The chain has TRBV28 and TRBJ1-2, with a weak D call TRBD1 (6 bases). Germline V CDR1 and CDR2: MDHEN, SYDVKM. The CDR3 runs 11 residues. V shed 4 bases and J shed 7 bases, with 7 bases lying between them. This chain's CDR3 is CASSYRVGYTF. DNA for the CDR3: TGTGCCAGCAGTTACAGGGTTGGCTACACCTTC.

This clone was seen only a few times. The chain recombines TRBV7-8 with TRBJ2-7; TRBD2 agrees at 7 bases. The V gene's germline CDR1 is SGHVS and CDR2 FQNEAQ. The CDR3 is 15 residues long. V gave up 5 bases and J gave up 6 bases; unmatched junction bases: 13. The CDR3 loop is CASSPNRRGKLEQYF. CDR3 sequence (DNA): TGTGCCAGCAGCCCCAATCGGCGGGGGAAACTCGAGCAGTACTTC.

V usage is TRBV7-3 and J usage is TRBJ2-3; 13 nucleotides line up with TRBD2. Germline CDR1 reads SGHTA; CDR2 reads FQGTGA. Trimming cost V 4 bases and J 6 bases; bases outside gene matches: 7. CDR3 length: 16 residues. CDR3 coding DNA: TGTGCCAGCAGCTCAAATCCGGGACTAGCGGGGGATACGCAGTATTTT. Translated: CASSSNPGLAGDTQYF.

This sequence joins TRBV27 and TRBJ2-7; D unclear. This CDR3 contains 14 residues. Between the trimmed V and J ends, which lost 2 bases and 2 bases, there was a span of 10 bases. From germline, CDR1 is MNHEY and CDR2 SMNVEV (reference sequence). The CDR3 nucleotides read TGTGCCAGCAGTTTAAAAGGAGAAGCCTACGAGCAGTACTTC. Amino acid sequence: CASSLKGEAYEQYF.

The chain links TRBV4-2 to TRBJ2-1; 12 bases map to TRBD2. CDR3 length: 16 residues. Germline V lookup: CDR1 LGHNA, CDR2 YNFKEQ. The ends lost 1 base at V and 8 bases at J; junction bases unmatched: 6. The CDR3 DNA reads as TGTGCCAGCAGCCAAGGACTAGCGGGAGTAATTCATGAGCAGTTCTTC. It codes for CASSQGLAGVIHEQFF.

This clone has a single count. The chain uses TRBV7-3 and TRBJ2-5, with a weak D call TRBD2 (5 bases). V lost 2 bases and J lost 7, with 14 bases in between. The germline gives CDR1 SGHTA, CDR2 FQGTGA. This CDR3 contains 14 residues. The CDR3, as DNA: TGTGCCAGCAGCTTAGACGCCCACCGGGGGACCCAGTACTTC. It yields the protein CASSLDAHRGTQYF.